The present entry profiles one T cell receptor beta chain with its context. It lacks a known antigen. No base-level quality is on record; no much larger clone is a single base apart. TCR beta CDR3 regions were amplified from genomic DNA with the immunoSEQ v3 hsTCRB kit using bias-controlled multiplex PCR. TCR libraries were sequenced on an Illumina NextSeq 500 to approximately 2 million read pairs for survey level or about 4.5-6.5 million for deep level. Per the original workflow: The immunoSEQ Analyzer software assigned V, D and J genes, filtered out non-productive sequences, and reported clonality. Repertoires of infused TIL and blood were compared using productive Simpson clonality and the Morisita overlap index of productive TRB rearrangements. The absolute count of a clonotype in blood was estimated by multiplying the lymphocyte count by the CD3+ fraction and by the productive frequency of the clone. TCRdb limited this immuneACCESS table to in-frame rearrangements with V and J called. A share of clones is missing; checked studies link under half to unresolved V genes, and the rest is unexplained. That table is the source of V, J and clone size, and D and trimming were worked out from the DNA. This sample has 50,000 to 70,000 clones in its table, and roughly 77% of those were observed once. The top ten clonotypes cover less than 3.5% of the sample.

In the paper's terms, the time point label means: pre-treatment sample, taken before nivolumab and TIL therapy. A phase I trial run at two centers enrolled adults with stage 4 NSCLC between October 2017 and 2020. The samples were drawn from an open-label, single-arm phase I trial testing tumor-infiltrating lymphocyte therapy combined with nivolumab in advanced non-small cell lung cancer. Blood mononuclear cells from EDTA tubes were isolated by Ficoll gradient, snap-frozen as pellets, and DNA was extracted with a Qiagen mini-prep kit. This specimen comes from a study of TIL therapy for anti-PD-1-resistant metastatic lung cancer (dated by TCRdb to the early 2020s). Regarding the study in general: Tumors were collected before any PD-1/PD-L1 blockade, after which patients were given nivolumab, and patients who progressed were given lymphodepletion, an infusion of expanded TIL and IL-2. T cell receptor beta sequencing of tumor and peripheral blood was used to follow clonotypes across the tumor, the expanded TIL product and serial blood samples. Across the cohort, whole-exome sequencing showed a median non-synonymous tumor mutation burden of roughly 1.5 mutations per megabase. Enrolled patients had a median age of almost 55 years (range 38-75) and a median tumor PD-L1 proportion score of 6% to 6.5%. Most of the cohort had lung adenocarcinoma, a few tumors were EGFR-mutant and two were ALK-rearranged, and half of the patients were current or former smokers. Study-level results and caveats: The cohort was highly selected, with more treatment-naive, never-smoker and oncogene-addicted patients than typical, limiting generalizability. The study protocol defined all tumor marker inferences as exploratory. Clonotypes from the infused TIL partially replaced the baseline peripheral repertoire and then declined over months, and persistence showed no apparent association with response.

The CDR3 goes from the cysteine to the phenylalanine over 14 residues. Of the read, only the CDR3 DNA is kept; its 42 bases are in frame from base 1. V sheds 1 base and J sheds 5 bases, leaving 7 bases between their ends. Reading the germline V gene gives CDR1 SGHRS and CDR2 YFSETQ. The sequence derives from a person between 30 and 80 years old with non-small cell lung cancer. The specimen was blood, collected at baseline. Rearrangement joined TRBV5-1 to TRBJ1-6; TRBD1 is a weak D gene call, 6 bases matching. The DNA sequence is given as TGCGCCAGCAGCTTGTCAGGGGATAATTCACCCCTCCACTTT. Translated, it gives CASSLSGDNSPLHF.